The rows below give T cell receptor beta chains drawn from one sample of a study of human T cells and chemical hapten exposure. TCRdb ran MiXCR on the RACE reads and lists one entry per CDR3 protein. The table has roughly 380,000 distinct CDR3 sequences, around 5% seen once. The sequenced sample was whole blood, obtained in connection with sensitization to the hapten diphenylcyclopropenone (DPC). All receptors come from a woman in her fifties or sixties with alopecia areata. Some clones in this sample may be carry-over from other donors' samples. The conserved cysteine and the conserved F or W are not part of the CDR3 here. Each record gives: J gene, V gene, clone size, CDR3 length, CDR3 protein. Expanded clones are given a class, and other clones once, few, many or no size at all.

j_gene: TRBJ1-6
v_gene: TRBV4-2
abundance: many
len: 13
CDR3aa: ASSQEFPDNSPLH

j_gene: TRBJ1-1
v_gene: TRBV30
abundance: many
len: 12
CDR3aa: AWRQGFRNTEAF

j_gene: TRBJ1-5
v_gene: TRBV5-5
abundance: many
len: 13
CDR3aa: ASSLSRLWSQPQH

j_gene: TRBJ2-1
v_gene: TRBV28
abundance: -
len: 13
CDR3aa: ASTVNTRGGNEQF

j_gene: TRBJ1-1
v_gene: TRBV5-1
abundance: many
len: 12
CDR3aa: ASSFGQGSTEAF

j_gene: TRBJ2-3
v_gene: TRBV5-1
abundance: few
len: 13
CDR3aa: ASSPQGTGTDTQY

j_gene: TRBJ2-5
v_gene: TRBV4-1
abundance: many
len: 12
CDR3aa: ASSQGQAQETQY

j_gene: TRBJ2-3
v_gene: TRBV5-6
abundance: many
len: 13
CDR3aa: ASSLALEGTDTQY

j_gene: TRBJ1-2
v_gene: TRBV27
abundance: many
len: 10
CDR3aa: ASRSSGYGYT

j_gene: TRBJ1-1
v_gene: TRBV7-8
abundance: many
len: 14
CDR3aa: ASSLWGDTIGPEAF

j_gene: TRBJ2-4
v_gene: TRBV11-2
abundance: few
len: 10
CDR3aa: ASSFGKNIQY

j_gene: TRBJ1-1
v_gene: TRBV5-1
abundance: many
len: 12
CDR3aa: ASSWGQGSTEAF

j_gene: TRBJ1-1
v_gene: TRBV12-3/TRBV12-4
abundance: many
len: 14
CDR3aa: ASNPSGDGGSAEAF

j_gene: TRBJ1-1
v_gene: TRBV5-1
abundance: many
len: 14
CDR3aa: ASSTGQGAPGTEAF

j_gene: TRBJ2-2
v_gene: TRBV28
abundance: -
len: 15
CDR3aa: ASSPPGQGGNTGELF

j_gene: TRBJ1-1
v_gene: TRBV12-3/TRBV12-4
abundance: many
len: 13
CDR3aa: ASRATGVSYTEAF

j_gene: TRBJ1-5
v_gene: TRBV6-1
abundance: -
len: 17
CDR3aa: ASRSTGSSLQYSNQPQH

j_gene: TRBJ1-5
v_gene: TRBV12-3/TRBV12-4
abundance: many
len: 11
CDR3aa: ASSLDREGPQH

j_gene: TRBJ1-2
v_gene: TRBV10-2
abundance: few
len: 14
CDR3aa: ASSAFNEGTNYGYT

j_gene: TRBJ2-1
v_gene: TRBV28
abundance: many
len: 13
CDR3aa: ASSTPGLVYNEQF

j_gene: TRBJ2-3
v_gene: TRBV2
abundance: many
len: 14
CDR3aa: ASRPGLAAGTDTQY

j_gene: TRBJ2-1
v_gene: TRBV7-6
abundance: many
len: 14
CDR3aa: ASSLRQGTTHNEQF

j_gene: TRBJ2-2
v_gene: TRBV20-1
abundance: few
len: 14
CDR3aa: SARAPGQGETGELF

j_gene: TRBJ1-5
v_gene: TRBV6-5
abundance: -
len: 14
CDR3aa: ASRARTTAFNQPQH

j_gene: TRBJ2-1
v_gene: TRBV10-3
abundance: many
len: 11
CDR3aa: ATGGQGAHEQF

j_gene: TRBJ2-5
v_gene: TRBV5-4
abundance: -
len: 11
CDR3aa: ASSSPQEETQY

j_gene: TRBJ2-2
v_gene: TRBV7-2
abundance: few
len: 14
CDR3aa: ASSLVSGAGTGELF

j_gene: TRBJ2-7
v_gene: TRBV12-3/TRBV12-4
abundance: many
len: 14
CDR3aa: ASSLVPQGARHEQY

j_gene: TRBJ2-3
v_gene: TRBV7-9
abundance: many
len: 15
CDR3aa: ASSLSGRIGGTDTQY

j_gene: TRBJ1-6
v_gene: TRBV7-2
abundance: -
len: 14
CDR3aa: ASRLGGSSYNSPLH

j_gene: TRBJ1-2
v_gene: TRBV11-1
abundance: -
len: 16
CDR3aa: ASSFPPGTGGNHYGYT

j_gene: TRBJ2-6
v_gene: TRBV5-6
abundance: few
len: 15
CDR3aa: ASSLVGPLVGANVLT

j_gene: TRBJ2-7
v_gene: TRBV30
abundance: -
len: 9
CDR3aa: AWSSRYEQY

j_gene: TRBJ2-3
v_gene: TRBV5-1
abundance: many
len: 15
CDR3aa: ASSLGSAGASPDTQY

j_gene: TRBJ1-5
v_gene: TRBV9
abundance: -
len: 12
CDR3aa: ASSQTGGYQPQH

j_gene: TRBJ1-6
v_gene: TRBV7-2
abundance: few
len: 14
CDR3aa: ASSLSGRDRASPLH

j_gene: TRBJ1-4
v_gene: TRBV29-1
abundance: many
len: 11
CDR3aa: SVEGTGKGKLF

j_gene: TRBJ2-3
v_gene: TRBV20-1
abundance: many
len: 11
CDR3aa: SAFGTGSDTQY

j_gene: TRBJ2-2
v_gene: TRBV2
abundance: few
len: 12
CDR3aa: ASRSGGRGGELF

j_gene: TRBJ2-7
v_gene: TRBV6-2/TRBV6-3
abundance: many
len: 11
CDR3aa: ASKVRAAYEQY

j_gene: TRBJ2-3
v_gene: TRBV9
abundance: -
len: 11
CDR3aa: ASSTYTTDTQY

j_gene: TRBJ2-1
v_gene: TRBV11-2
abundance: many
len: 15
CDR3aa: ASSLAANGGRYNEQF

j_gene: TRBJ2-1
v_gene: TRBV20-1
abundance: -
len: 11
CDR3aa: SAGLYNYNEQF

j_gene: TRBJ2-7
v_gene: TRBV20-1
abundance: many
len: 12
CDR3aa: SARSLAGSYEQY

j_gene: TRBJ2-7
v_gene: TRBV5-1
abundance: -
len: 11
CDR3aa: ASSSDSFYEQY

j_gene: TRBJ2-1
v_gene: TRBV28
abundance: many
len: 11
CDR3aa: ASSSRDYNEQF

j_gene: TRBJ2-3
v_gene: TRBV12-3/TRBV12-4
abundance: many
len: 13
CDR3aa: ASILALGVPDTQY

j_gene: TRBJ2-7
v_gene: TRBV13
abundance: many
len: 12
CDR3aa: ASSLSRAHYEQY

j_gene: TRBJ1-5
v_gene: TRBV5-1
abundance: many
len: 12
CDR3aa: ASSLYSGNQPQH

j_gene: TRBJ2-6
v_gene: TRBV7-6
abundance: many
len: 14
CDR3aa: ASSLLAGAPSNVLT

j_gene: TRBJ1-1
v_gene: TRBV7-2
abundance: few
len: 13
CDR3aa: ASSPFSQGTTEAF

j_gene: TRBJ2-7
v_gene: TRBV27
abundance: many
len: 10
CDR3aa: ASSRGLYEQY